This T cell receptor beta chain was recovered during a study of cytomegalovirus exposure and HLA in healthy donors (TCRdb year 2017). Background for the entire study: An earlier analysis of approximately 640 of the donors reported about 250 Gb of sequence data and around 120 million unique TCR beta sequences from about 200 million T cells. Of the approximately 400 genotyped donors, approximately 80% fell in the genetic ancestry cluster associated with self-reported Caucasian donors. High-throughput TCR immunosequencing, statistical association of individual TCRs with disease status, and machine learning were combined to predict cytomegalovirus infection status. To decide whether each TCR beta V gene segment behaved as functional or pseudogenic, an earlier analysis of approximately 590 of the donors relied on high-throughput TCR beta sequencing. Typing coverage varied by locus: roughly 629-640 donors for A, B, C, DRB1 and DQB1; roughly 560 for DQA1; about 590 for DPA1; roughly 470 for DPB1. A handful of DR-DQ haplotypes were handled as single units for association and clustering because linkage in the cohort was strong. The study was designed to test whether signatures of past pathogen exposure could be identified by cataloging public T cell receptors. HLA typing included class I and class II loci at four-digit resolution. A later analysis re-examined previously published TCR beta repertoires from 500 to 700 donors and added high-resolution HLA genotyping to investigate patterns of TCR occurrence. In addition to the first cohort of approximately 670 subjects, a separate validation cohort of approximately 130 different subjects was used. Rather than drawing on any new phenotypic data, the later analysis identified candidate immune exposures from TCR beta sequences and the way those sequences occurred across donors. Donor age, sex, ethnicity and CMV serostatus were collected together with the repertoire data. The study profiled the T cell repertoires of around 700 subjects by immunosequencing and related them to cytomegalovirus serostatus. An early release covering approximately 600 HLA-typed donors comprised about 320 gigabases of sequencing data and around 85 million unique TCR sequences. Across some 400 genotyped donors of the cohort, an average of 235,054 unique TCR beta nucleotide sequences per donor were sequenced, and roughly 20% of those sequences were non-productive. A later genetic analysis used genome-wide SNP genotypes for about 60% of the roughly 700 donors, treating that subset as a discovery cohort. Every repertoire in the discovery cohort had been generated on one and the same sequencing platform. What the research found in general, with its limitations: The classifier was reported to diagnose cytomegalovirus status with high specificity and sensitivity in both the original cohort and the validation cohort. In a later genetic analysis, fewer N-insertions in productive TCRs were reported among donors in an Asian-associated ancestry cluster than the roughly 700-donor mean. According to a later analysis, TCR association rates differed among HLA loci, with DRB1 alleles showing the most associated TCRs and HLA-C alleles showing the fewest. Most CMV-associated TCR beta chains appeared to be HLA-restricted in a later analysis, and the HLA associations seemed to be driven largely by CMV exposure. Some IMGT-functional V segments, including TRBV6-2 and TRBV6-3, could not be distinguished by the 87-base-pair reads and were therefore excluded. In this cohort, only TCR beta chains were sequenced, and detectable features were limited by the absence of alpha or paired-chain data. Correlated functional status among segregating V segments might be attributable to linkage disequilibrium, but an unknown experimental factor could not be ruled out. It was suggested by the authors that the approach could potentially be generalized to other disease states and immunological phenotypes. Because HLA typing was unavailable for some donors at each locus, only the typed subset was used in association tests. An association between a missense DCLRE1C variant and V-gene and J-gene trimming of TCR beta chains was found in a later genetic analysis and replicated in an independent cohort. A further reported finding was that TCR beta sequences accurately predicted the HLA-A and HLA-B alleles for most subjects in the first cohort. The presence/absence analyses assumed that sequencing depth was roughly uniform across donors, and that assumption may not be true. Immune exposure information for the cohort was limited to CMV serostatus. A cluster of highly shared sequence variants was judged likely to represent a technical artifact of the sequencing pipeline. A few of the identified cytomegalovirus-associated TCR beta chains were confirmed in vitro to be specific for cytomegalovirus antigens. When HLA alleles, especially DR and DQ, strongly co-occurred, TCR associations were difficult to assign to individual alleles. Most TCR sequences were observed very rarely across donors, whereas some public TCRs were present in many individuals. In an earlier analysis of fewer than 700 of the donors, most TCR beta V segments appeared in productive rearrangements about 90% or about 30% of the time, broadly matching IMGT annotations. About 17 rarely observed V segments, including chromosome 9 orphons, were excluded from the earlier analysis of 550 to 700 of the donors because counts were too low. In the study, some 180 TCR beta chains were listed as associated with cytomegalovirus. Compared with equally common non-associated chains, HLA-associated TCR beta chains in a later analysis were more clonally expanded and had lower generation probabilities. A later analysis reported that several top co-occurrence clusters appeared linked to parvovirus B19, influenza, CMV and Epstein-Barr virus. Specific HLA alleles were associated with roughly 16,000 TCR beta sequences at a false discovery rate of 0.05 in a later analysis.

Libraries were made using the immunoSEQ multiplex PCR assay. A mixture of 60 forward primers for TCR Vbeta segments and 13 reverse primers for TCR Jbeta segments was used in the multiplex PCR. A multiplex PCR assay on genomic DNA amplified the CDR3 region of rearranged TCR beta genes. The amplified TCR beta libraries were sequenced on the Illumina HiSeq System as 87-base-pair reads. In the authors' own workflow: Across the 500 to 700 repertoires, a later analysis counted around 80 million unique TCR beta chains, roughly 11 million of which were shared by at least two donors. A nearest-neighbor algorithm error-corrected the raw reads and collapsed the reads into unique sequences, merging closely related sequences to remove PCR and sequencing errors. Alignment of CDR3 sequences to IMGT reference sequences was used to assign V, D and J gene segments. For a sequence to be retained, a match of at least six nucleotides to both a V gene segment and a J gene segment was required. Rearrangements were called productive when the CDR3 lacked stop codons and stayed in frame with V and J; all others were non-productive. CDR3 was defined by IMGT convention, running from the second conserved V-encoded cysteine to the conserved J-encoded phenylalanine. The earlier analysis of about 610 of the donors excluded any sequence lacking an unambiguous match to a single V gene segment. In an earlier analysis of approximately 590 of the donors, V segments were called functional above 56.7% productive rearrangements and were called segregating when the between-donor standard deviation exceeded 5%. A statistical classification framework was developed to diagnose cytomegalovirus status using the catalog of TCR beta chain sequences. In a later analysis, V and J genes were assigned by comparing TCR nucleotide sequences against IMGT/GENE-DB human TR gene sequences. Using the TCRdist pipeline, a later analysis assigned CDR3 sequences along with most-parsimonious VDJ recombination scenarios. In a later analysis, every TCR beta chain was defined by the combination of its CDR3 amino acid sequence and its V-gene family, and reads without a unique V-gene family were dropped. To address suspected cross-contamination and a sequencing artifact, a later analysis removed a few hundred highly shared, low-generation-probability nucleotide sequences. In a later analysis, a clonal expansion index for each public chain was calculated from normalized within-repertoire ranks of inferred template counts. In a later analysis, generation probabilities were computed using a VDJ recombination model fitted to out-of-frame rearrangements, and the results were checked against IGoR. In a later analysis, TCR-TCR, TCR-HLA and TCR-CMV co-occurrence was scored with hypergeometric tests, and a repertoire-size bias correction was applied to TCR pairs. To estimate false discovery rates, a later analysis permuted the HLA or CMV assignments 20 times. A later analysis grouped co-occurring TCRs with DBSCAN, adding TCRdist sequence similarity when clustering within HLA-allele-positive subsets. Repertoires with fewer than 30,000 or more than 120,000 public chains were left out of co-occurrence clustering, as were about five repertoires with anomalous nucleotide sharing. TCRdb obtained this table from immuneACCESS and retained in-frame rearrangements with V and J assigned. These tables miss some clones; where compared with another copy, unresolved V genes account for less than half of the shortfall, and the remainder is unexplained. V and J calls and clone size are copied from that table; D and trimming were computed from the DNA. The data table for this sample lists some 70,000 clones. Clones ranked in the top ten supply 2.7% of the sample.

In total, just over 650 healthy bone marrow donors made up the cohort. At the time of sampling, all cohort members were nominally healthy, though unrecorded immune exposures were likely present. The donor was CMV seronegative and was included in the group of a few hundred seronegative cohort members. A peripheral blood sample was provided by each donor, and peripheral blood mononuclear cells were used for TCR beta sequencing. Genomic DNA was extracted from the blood cell samples with the Qiagen DNeasy Blood Extraction Kit. From cysteine to phenylalanine, the CDR3 is 16 amino acids long. The CDR3 DNA has 48 bases and is translated from base 1. CDR1 and CDR2, per the germline V gene, are SGHVS and FQNEAQ. V drops 0 bases and J drops 2 bases, leaving 11 bases in between. With regard to this clone: The antigen it binds to is not known.

The sample comprised PBMCs. The receptor's source is a middle-aged man in good health and CMV-seronegative. This receptor chain uses TRBV7-8 and TRBJ1-3; no D segment can be confidently identified. The sequenced DNA is TGTGCCAGCAGCTTAGCGCCTTTGAGTCCTGGAAACACCATATATTTT. Its protein is CASSLAPLSPGNTIYF. Where the CDR3 stops, the reference TRBV7-8 and TRBJ1-3 genes take over; the full variable domain is GAGVSQSPRYKVAKRGQDVALRCDPISGHVSLFWYQQALGQGPEFLTYFQNEAQLDKSGLPSDRFFAERPEGSVSTLKIQRTQQEDSAVYLCASSLAPLSPGNTIYFGEGSWLTVV.